This T cell receptor (beta chain) was sequenced during a study of blood T cell repertoires in COVID-19. On the study more broadly: Researchers got acute and convalescent COVID-19 samples from the United States, Italy and Spain.

V shed 0 bases, J shed 7 bases, and the junction held 10 bases outside the gene matches. The germline gives CDR1 SGHRS, CDR2 YFSETQ. This CDR3 region has 17 residues. Original handling: Nucleated cell number was recorded as an estimate derived from reference gene primer amplification. Here immunoSEQ multiplex PCR was the method, and the copy in TCRdb shows in-frame clones only, minus some. V and J calls plus clone size are reproduced from that table; the DNA served to infer D and trimming. The profile covers under 300,000 clones, with roughly 86% appearing a single time and under 5% taken by the ten largest.

The chain links TRBV5-1 to TRBJ2-7; 13 bases agree with TRBD2. The sequencing input was peripheral blood. The sequence was obtained from a man in his fifties or sixties with acute or convalescent COVID-19. The CDR3 DNA reads TGCGCCAGCAGCTTGGTTCTACTAGCGGGAGGGAGGGGGGAGCAGTACTTC. As protein: CASSLVLLAGGRGEQYF.